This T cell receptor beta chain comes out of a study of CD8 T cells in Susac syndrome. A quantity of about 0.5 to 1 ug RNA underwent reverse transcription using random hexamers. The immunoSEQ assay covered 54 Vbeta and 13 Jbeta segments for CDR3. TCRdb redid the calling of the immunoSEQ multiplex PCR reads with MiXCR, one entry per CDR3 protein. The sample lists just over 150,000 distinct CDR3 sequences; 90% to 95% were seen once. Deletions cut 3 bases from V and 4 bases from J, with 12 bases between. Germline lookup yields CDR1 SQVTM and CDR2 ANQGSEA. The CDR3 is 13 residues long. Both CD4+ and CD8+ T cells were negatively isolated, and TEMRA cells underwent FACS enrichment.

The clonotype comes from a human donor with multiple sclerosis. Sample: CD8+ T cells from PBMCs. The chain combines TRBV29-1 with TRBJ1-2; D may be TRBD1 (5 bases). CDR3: CSVDRRGFYGYTF. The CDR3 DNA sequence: TGCAGCGTTGATAGAAGGGGCTTCTATGGCTACACCTTC.